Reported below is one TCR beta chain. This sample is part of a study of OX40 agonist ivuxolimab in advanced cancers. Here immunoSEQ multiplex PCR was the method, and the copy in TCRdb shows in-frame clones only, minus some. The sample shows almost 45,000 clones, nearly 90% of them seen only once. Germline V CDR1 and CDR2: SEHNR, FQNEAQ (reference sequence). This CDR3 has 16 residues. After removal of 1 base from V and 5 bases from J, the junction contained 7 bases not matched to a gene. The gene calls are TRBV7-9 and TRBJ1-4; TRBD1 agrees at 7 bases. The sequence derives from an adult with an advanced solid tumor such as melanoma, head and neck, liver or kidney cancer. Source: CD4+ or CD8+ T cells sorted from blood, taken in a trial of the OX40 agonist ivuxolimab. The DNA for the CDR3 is TGTGCCAGCAGCTTAGGGACAGGAGGGGCCAATGAAAAACTGTTTTTT. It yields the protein CASSLGTGGANEKLFF.